The 28 T cell receptor beta chains reported below all come from one sample, sequenced in a study of cytomegalovirus exposure and HLA in healthy donors. A multiplex PCR was run with 60 Vbeta primers and 13 Jbeta primers. TCRdb's table, derived via immunoSEQ multiplex PCR, lists solely in-frame clones and lacks some. The data contain 150,000 to 200,000 clones, 81% of them singletons. The specimen sequenced was PBMCs. The receptor source for this set is a woman in her late teens or twenties in good health and CMV-seropositive.

V and J are TRBV7-9 and TRBJ2-1, with TRBD2 as a possible D gene (5 bases). This CDR3 is 14 amino acids long. The germline V gene has CDR1 SEHNR and CDR2 FQNEAQ (reference sequence). Trimming cost V 5 bases and J 0 bases, with 8 bases left between them. The CDR3 DNA sequence: TGTGCCAGCAGCCGAGGGATCTCCTACAATGAGCAGTTCTTC. Protein: CASSRGISYNEQFF.

The chain links TRBV19 to TRBJ1-1, with D uncertain. Trimming removed 6 bases at V and 1 base at J, with 9 bases between. CDR1 LNHDA and CDR2 SQIVND come from the germline V gene (reference sequence). This CDR3 spans 13 amino acids. CDR3: CASSSTANTEAFF. CDR3 in DNA: TGTGCCAGTAGCAGTACAGCGAACACTGAAGCTTTCTTT.

J is TRBJ2-5 and V is TRBV5-1; tentative D call: TRBD1 (6 bases). The CDR3 loop spans 16 amino acids. Germline CDR1 is SGHRS and CDR2 is YFSETQ. Trimming removed 1 base from V and 5 bases from J, with 18 bases in between. The CDR3 reads CASSLQVQGLEETQYF. DNA of the CDR3: TGCGCCAGCAGCTTGCAGGTTCAGGGGTTGGAGGAGACCCAGTACTTC.

V usage is TRBV7-9 and J usage is TRBJ2-1; tentatively, D is TRBD2 (6 bases). Trimming pared 5 bases from V and 4 bases from J, leaving 15 bases between. Germline V gene sequence: CDR1 SEHNR, CDR2 FQNEAQ (reference sequence). The CDR3 runs 15 residues. The CDR3 bases are TGTGCCAGCAGCCTCGCCGGGACTCATTACAATGAGCAGTTCTTC. This translates into CASSLAGTHYNEQFF. Variable domain in full (rest from reference TRBV7-9 and TRBJ2-1): DTGVSQNPRHKITKRGQNVTFRCDPISEHNRLYWYRQTLGQGPEFLTYFQNEAQLEKSRLLSDRFSAERPKGSFSTLEIQRTEQGDSAMYLCASSLAGTHYNEQFFGPGTRLTVL.

The table lists this clone with a few counts. CDR3 sequence reads: CASSRQGEHTEAFF. CDR3 in DNA: TGTGCCAGCAGCAGACAAGGGGAACACACTGAAGCTTTCTTT. The J gene is TRBJ1-1, the V gene TRBV6-5; D possibly corresponds to TRBD1 (5 bases). The V and J ends lost 6 bases and 3 bases respectively, with 14 bases between them. Germline assignment: CDR1 MNHEY and CDR2 SVGAGI. The CDR3 is 14 residues long.

V is TRBV6-1 and J is TRBJ2-2, with TRBD1 identical over 9 bases. Germline V gives CDR1 MNHNS, CDR2 SASEGT. There are 15 residues in the CDR3. The V and J ends lost 3 bases and 7 bases, in that order; junction bases with no gene match: 6. In nucleotides, the CDR3 is TGTGCCAGCAGTGATGTAGGACAGGGGCTCGGGGAGCTGTTTTTT. Translation gives CASSDVGQGLGELFF.

The chain uses TRBV2 and TRBJ2-3; D might be TRBD2 (7 bases). From germline, CDR1 is SNHLY and CDR2 FYNNEI. Trimming stripped 3 bases from V and 2 bases from J, with 15 bases between. The CDR3 is 16 amino acids. For the CDR3, the DNA is TGTGCCAGCAGTGAGTCGGGGGCGGGGGTCACAGATACGCAGTATTTT. Its translation is CASSESGAGVTDTQYF.

The genes are TRBV12-5 and TRBJ1-5, with 8 bases matching TRBD1. In germline, CDR1 is LGHNT, CDR2 FRNRAP. The CDR3 has 14 amino acids. V shed 4 bases, J shed 4 bases, and the junction held 3 bases outside the gene matches. This CDR3 is CASGWGQVNQPQHF. In DNA form, the CDR3 reads TGTGCTAGTGGTTGGGGACAGGTTAATCAGCCCCAGCATTTT.

The chain is built from TRBV6-5 and TRBJ1-1; the match to TRBD1 covers 8 bases. The CDR3 extends over 15 amino acids. Germline CDR1 and CDR2: MNHEY and SVGAGI. With V trimmed by 4 bases and J by 4 bases, 8 bases remained unmatched. CDR3 in amino acids: CASSSMTGVVTEAFF. In nucleotides, the CDR3 is TGTGCCAGCAGTTCCATGACAGGGGTTGTCACTGAAGCTTTCTTT.

The table lists this clone with a few counts. This rearrangement joins TRBV25-1 to TRBJ1-2, with 10 bases fitting TRBD1. CDR1 is MGHDK and CDR2 is SYGVNS in the germline V gene. The CDR3 has 13 amino acids. V was pared by 6 bases and J by 8 bases, with 6 bases of the junction left unmatched. This CDR3 is CASRKTGGAGYTF. CDR3 in DNA: TGTGCCAGCAGAAAGACAGGGGGCGCGGGCTACACCTTC.

The rearrangement joins TRBV6-5 to TRBJ1-4; D gene ambiguous. V was trimmed by 6 bases and J by 8 bases, leaving 19 bases between them. Germline V gives CDR1 MNHEY, CDR2 SVGAGI. The CDR3 spans 15 residues. The CDR3 spells CASSSSGSLREKLFF. The CDR3 DNA follows: TGTGCCAGCAGCTCCTCTGGGAGTCTGAGAGAAAAACTGTTTTTT.

V usage is TRBV28 and J usage is TRBJ1-5, with TRBD1 matching over 7 bases. V was pared by 4 bases and J by 2 bases, with 5 bases of the junction left unmatched. The CDR3 runs to 15 residues. CDR1 is MDHEN, CDR2 SYDVKM, per germline. In nucleotides, the CDR3 is TGTGCCAGCAGTTCGACAGGGCGCGGCAATCAGCCCCAGCATTTT. As protein: CASSSTGRGNQPQHF.

The rearrangement joins TRBV11-2 to TRBJ1-1; the match to TRBD1 covers 8 bases. The V and J ends lost 4 bases and 6 bases, in that order; junction bases with no gene match: 4. This CDR3 has 13 residues. CDR1 and CDR2 from the germline V gene are SGHAT and FQNNGV. The CDR3 is CASSSDREAEAFF. CDR3 bases: TGTGCCAGCAGCTCGGACAGGGAGGCTGAAGCTTTCTTT.

This clone was observed once. The rearrangement links TRBV28 to TRBJ2-1; 8 positions match TRBD1. V shed 10 bases, J shed 2 bases, and the junction held 7 bases outside the gene matches. Germline V gene lookup returns CDR1 MDHEN and CDR2 SYDVKM. This CDR3 comprises 14 residues. CDR3 coding DNA: TGTGCCAACCCGTCGGACAGGGCCTACAATGAGCAGTTCTTC. This gives the protein CANPSDRAYNEQFF.

This chain links TRBV5-1 with TRBJ2-2, with a possible D match to TRBD2 (6 bases). This CDR3 has 14 residues. Germline-derived CDR1 and CDR2 are SGHRS and YFSETQ. The V end lost 4 bases, the J end lost 5 bases, and 12 bases lay between the germline ends. This chain's CDR3 is CASSPGERTGELFF. The DNA for the CDR3 is TGCGCCAGCAGCCCGGGGGAACGAACCGGGGAGCTGTTTTTT.

V gene TRBV27 combines with J gene TRBJ2-2, with TRBD1 as a possible D gene (6 bases). The germline gives CDR1 MNHEY, CDR2 SMNVEV (reference sequence). This CDR3 region has 14 residues. V was pared by 4 bases and J by 0 bases, with 6 bases between. CDR3 region: CASSSGANTGELFF. DNA for the CDR3: TGTGCCAGCAGTTCAGGGGCGAACACCGGGGAGCTGTTTTTT.

V and J are TRBV5-1 and TRBJ2-5; TRBD2 agrees at 8 bases. CDR1 and CDR2 from the germline V gene are SGHRS and YFSETQ. The CDR3 has 14 residues. Unmatched junction bases numbered 3, after V lost 2 bases and J lost 3 bases. The CDR3 here is CASSFPGGEETQYF. CDR3 coding DNA: TGCGCCAGCAGCTTTCCGGGGGGGGAAGAGACCCAGTACTTC.

The chain employs TRBV21-1 and TRBJ1-5; whether TRBD1, the table's D call, matches the DNA was not checked. TRBV21-1 is noted as a pseudogene. The CDR3 has 17 amino acids. In nucleotides, the CDR3 is TGTGCCAGCACCAATCCCGCCAGGGGGCTGCGGTATCAGCCCCAGCATTTT. Amino acids: CASTNPARGLRYQPQHF.

J is TRBJ2-1 and V is TRBV19; 9 nucleotides agree with TRBD2. The CDR3 is 15 residues long. V dropped 5 bases and J dropped 2; count of bases not matched to a gene: 4. CDR1 LNHDA and CDR2 SQIVND come from the germline V gene (reference sequence). This CDR3 reads CASSGVAGAYNEQFF. The CDR3 region has the DNA TGTGCCAGTAGTGGCGTAGCGGGGGCCTACAATGAGCAGTTCTTC.

This clone was seen more than once but under ten times. The rearrangement uses TRBV6-1 and TRBJ1-2; D unclear. Germline V lookup: CDR1 MNHNS, CDR2 SASEGT. This CDR3 comprises 14 residues. Trimming cost V 6 bases and J 0 bases, with 11 bases left between them. CDR3 in amino acids: CASRRVSSNYGYTF. The CDR3 coding sequence is TGTGCCAGCAGGCGGGTTTCCTCTAACTATGGCTACACCTTC.

The chain couples TRBV27 to TRBJ1-5; possibly TRBD1 for D (6 bases). CDR1 is MNHEY and CDR2 is SMNVEV in the germline V gene (reference sequence). Deletions cut 2 bases from V and 7 bases from J, with 18 bases between. CDR3 length: 16 amino acids. Here the CDR3 reads CASSLTGPGVMQPQHF. CDR3 nucleotide sequence: TGTGCCAGCAGTTTAACGGGGCCAGGGGTAATGCAGCCCCAGCATTTT.

This chain joins TRBV29-1 and TRBJ2-1; the D gene is possibly TRBD2 (5 bases). The CDR3 totals 16 residues. The V and J ends lost 1 base and 4 bases respectively, with 17 bases between them. Germline lookup yields CDR1 SQVTM and CDR2 ANQGSEA. Here the CDR3 DNA reads TGCAGCGTTGAAGTTAAGGCCGAATGGAGGTACAATGAGCAGTTCTTC. It specifies CSVEVKAEWRYNEQFF.

This chain connects TRBV19 to TRBJ1-4; TRBD1 matches 7 bases. Trimming cost V 5 bases and J 3 bases; bases outside gene matches: 12. The CDR3 covers 17 residues. The germline CDR1 and CDR2 sequences are LNHDA and SQIVND (reference sequence). Here the CDR3 DNA reads TGTGCCAGTAGTGGACCCCTTGACAGGGTAGCTAATGAAAAACTGTTTTTT. It codes for CASSGPLDRVANEKLFF.

The chain joins TRBV2 to TRBJ2-1; 8 positions agree with TRBD1. The CDR3 is 13 residues long. CDR1 is SNHLY, CDR2 FYNNEI, per germline. Losses at the gene ends were 8 bases for V and 7 bases for J; bases not matched to a gene: 7. The CDR3 DNA follows: TGTGCCAGCGGCAGGACAGGGTGGAATGAGCAGTTCTTC. It is translated as CASGRTGWNEQFF.

V and J are TRBV19 and TRBJ1-3; TRBD1 aligns across 8 bases. Germline CDR1 and CDR2: LNHDA and SQIVND (reference sequence). The CDR3 covers 13 residues. V lost 10 bases, J lost 5 bases, and 7 bases stayed unmatched. In DNA form, the CDR3 reads TGTGCCACCGATACAGGGGGTAGAAACACCATATATTTT. Translating it yields CATDTGGRNTIYF.

On this clone itself: This CDR3 is also generated by other DNA sequences in the sample. The chain carries TRBV6-5 and TRBJ1-1; maybe TRBD1 (5 bases). Germline loops: CDR1 MNHEY, CDR2 SVGAGI. CDR3 size: 13 residues. Trimming took off 6 bases at V and 1 base at J, with 9 bases between the two ends. DNA of the CDR3: TGTGCCAGCAGATCCACAGGGAACACTGAAGCTTTCTTT. Protein product: CASRSTGNTEAFF.

The chain joins TRBV6-5 to TRBJ2-1; the match to TRBD1 covers 10 bases. V gave up 7 bases and J gave up 11 bases; unmatched junction bases: 11. This CDR3 has 14 amino acids. CDR1 and CDR2 (germline): MNHEY, SVGAGI. CDR3 nucleotide sequence: TGTGCCAGCACCAAGGCGGACAGGGGGAATAAGCAGTTCTTC. Its translation: CASTKADRGNKQFF.

This CDR3 reads CASSPGQNTEAFF. The CDR3 nucleotides are TGTGCCAGCAGCCCAGGACAGAACACTGAAGCTTTCTTT. This sequence joins TRBV9 and TRBJ1-1; D may be TRBD1 (5 bases). V lost 4 bases to trimming and J lost 1 base, with 8 bases between them. Germline V CDR1 and CDR2: SGDLS, YYNGEE. This CDR3 spans 13 amino acids. The variable domain in full, with the rest retrieved from reference TRBV9 and TRBJ1-1, is DSGVTQTPKHLITATGQRVTLRCSPRSGDLSVYWYQQSLDQGLQFLIQYYNGEERAKGNILERFSAQQFPDLHSELNLSSLELGDSALYFCASSPGQNTEAFFGQGTRLTVV.